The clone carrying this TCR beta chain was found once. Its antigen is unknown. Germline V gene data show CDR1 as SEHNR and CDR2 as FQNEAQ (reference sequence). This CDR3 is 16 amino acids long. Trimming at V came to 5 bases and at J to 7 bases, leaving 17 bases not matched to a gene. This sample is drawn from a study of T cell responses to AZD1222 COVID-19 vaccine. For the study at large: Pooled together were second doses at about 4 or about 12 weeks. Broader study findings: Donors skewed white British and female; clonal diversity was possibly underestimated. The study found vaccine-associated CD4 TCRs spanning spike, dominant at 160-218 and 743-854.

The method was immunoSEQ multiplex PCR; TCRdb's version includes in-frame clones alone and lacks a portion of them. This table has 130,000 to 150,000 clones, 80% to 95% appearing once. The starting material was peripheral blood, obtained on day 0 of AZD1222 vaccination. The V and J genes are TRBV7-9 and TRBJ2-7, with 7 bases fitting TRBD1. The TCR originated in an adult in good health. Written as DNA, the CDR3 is TGTGCCAGCAGCAGGGGGCAACAGGGGAAGGCGAGGGAGCAGTACTTC. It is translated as CASSRGQQGKAREQYF.